Reported below is one T cell receptor (beta chain). Here immunoSEQ multiplex PCR was the method, and the copy in TCRdb shows in-frame clones only, minus some. The data hold under 200,000 clones, with around 83% observed a single time. The data stem from a study of blood T cell repertoires in COVID-19. Overall study: Samples representing acute and convalescent COVID-19 were sourced from the United States, Italy and Spain. Sources were T cells, B-cell-depleted T cells, or PBMCs; the material itself was cDNA or gDNA.

The TCR comes from a woman over 75 with acute or convalescent COVID-19. The sample was peripheral blood.

CDR3 region: CASSLATGGWTEAFF. CDR3 in DNA: TGTGCCAGCAGCTTGGCTACAGGGGGATGGACTGAAGCTTTCTTT. The chain links TRBV5-5 to TRBJ1-1, with 8 bases aligning to TRBD1. CDR3 length: 15 residues. The germline V gene encodes CDR1 SGHKS and CDR2 YYEKEE (reference sequence). With V trimmed by 0 bases and J by 5 bases, 6 bases remained unmatched.